This record concerns one T cell receptor (beta chain) sequence. The source of the sample is a study of shared T cell receptors in the human thymus. The table came from immunoSEQ multiplex PCR; TCRdb's copy has only in-frame clones and leaves some out. The table lists 630,000 or so clones, approximately 89% of them singletons, with 0.0094% in the top ten. The same data also contributed to another study, on human thymus T cells. As that study records: Repertoires from thymus and blood appeared to show biased V and J gene usage. Highly overlapping thymic repertoires in unrelated individuals were reported by related research.

The sample consisted of thymocytes. The source of this sequence is a boy under two years old with a congenital heart defect.

The CDR3 region has the DNA TGCGCCAGCAGCCAAGAAAGGGGGAGGGGGGCAGATACGCAGTATTTT. It yields the protein CASSQERGRGADTQYF. J is TRBJ2-3 and V is TRBV4-1; maybe TRBD2 (7 bases). This CDR3 spans 16 amino acids. Germline V gene lookup returns CDR1 MGHRA and CDR2 YSYEKL. Trimming took off 0 bases at V and 4 bases at J, with 14 bases between the two ends.